Following are 2 T cell receptor beta chains from one sample sequenced in a study of OX40 agonist ivuxolimab in advanced cancers. Measured with immunoSEQ multiplex PCR; TCRdb has only the in-frame clones, and not every one. The table includes more than 45,000 clones, roughly three quarters detected once. The source was CD4+ or CD8+ T cells sorted from blood, collected in a trial of the OX40 agonist ivuxolimab. All receptors come from an adult with an advanced solid tumor such as melanoma, head and neck, liver or kidney cancer.

V is TRBV27 and J is TRBJ2-5; a weak D match, TRBD2 (5 bases). Germline V gives CDR1 MNHEY, CDR2 SMNVEV (reference sequence). V was shortened by 3 bases and J by 3 bases, with 8 bases between the two germline ends. The length of the CDR3 is 13 residues. CDR3: CASSLDGKETQYF. DNA for the CDR3: TGTGCCAGCAGTTTGGACGGGAAAGAGACCCAGTACTTC.

This clone has a single count. The chain recombines TRBV23-1 with TRBJ1-4, with TRBD1 matching over 8 bases. TRBV23-1 is an open reading frame whose function is uncertain. V shed 7 bases and J 6 bases; nucleotides not matched to a gene: 7. This CDR3 spans 14 amino acids. CDR3 DNA: TGCGCCAGCACCGAGGGCAGGGGGCATGAAAAACTGTTTTTT. Translating it yields CASTEGRGHEKLFF.